One and the same sample provided the 12 T cell receptor beta chains below, sequenced in a study of T cell responses to AZD1222 COVID-19 vaccine. The data were produced by immunoSEQ multiplex PCR, yet TCRdb's version contains in-frame clones alone and is incomplete. Among tens of thousands of clones listed, roughly 80% were seen once. The sample was peripheral blood, taken on day 0 of AZD1222 vaccination. These receptors came from an adult in good health.

The chain couples TRBV6-1 to TRBJ1-3, with D possibly TRBD1 on 5 matching bases. Trimming removed 1 base at V and 5 bases at J, with 6 bases between. The germline CDR1 and CDR2 sequences are MNHNS and SASEGT. This CDR3 spans 13 amino acids. The CDR3 here is CASSEVDRNTIYF. The CDR3 DNA sequence: TGTGCCAGCAGTGAAGTGGACAGAAACACCATATATTTT.

The chain links TRBV2 to TRBJ2-7; 7 bases align to TRBD2. V was pared by 8 bases and J by 6 bases, with 16 bases of the junction left unmatched. Germline V gives CDR1 SNHLY, CDR2 FYNNEI. CDR3 length: 15 amino acids. This CDR3 is CASARYEGGRLEQYF. In DNA form, the CDR3 reads TGTGCCAGCGCGAGGTATGAGGGAGGGCGGCTCGAGCAGTACTTC.

The rearrangement links TRBV5-1 to TRBJ2-7; 10 bases are shared with TRBD2. V shed 4 bases and J 3 bases; nucleotides not matched to a gene: 4. Germline CDR1 SGHRS, CDR2 YFSETQ. The CDR3 contains 14 residues. Here the CDR3 DNA reads TGCGCCAGCAGCCTGAGCGGGAGGGACTACGAGCAGTACTTC. Protein product: CASSLSGRDYEQYF.

The sample holds a few counts of this clone. The CDR3, as DNA: TGTGCCAGCAGCGTAGGACTAGCGGGAGCAGGGAATGAGCAGTTCTTC. Protein sequence: CASSVGLAGAGNEQFF. The chain carries TRBV9 and TRBJ2-1, with TRBD2 identical over 12 bases. The V segment lost 0 bases and the J segment 7 bases; nucleotides outside the gene matches: 5. Germline CDR1 is SGDLS and CDR2 is YYNGEE. The CDR3 has 16 residues.

The genes are TRBV28 and TRBJ1-2; no clear D. CDR1 and CDR2 from the germline V gene are MDHEN and SYDVKM. The CDR3 is made up of 12 amino acids. V was pared by 1 base and J by 2 bases, with 2 bases between. The CDR3 is CASSLLNYGYTF. CDR3 nucleotide sequence: TGTGCCAGCAGTTTATTGAACTATGGCTACACCTTC.

This clone occurred a few times. The CDR3 coding sequence is TGTGCCAGCAGCCCCTCGGACAGTTTCTATGGCTACACCTTC. Translated: CASSPSDSFYGYTF. The V gene is TRBV5-5, the J gene TRBJ1-2; TRBD1 is a possible D gene (6 bases). Germline V CDR1 and CDR2: SGHKS, YYEKEE (reference sequence). This CDR3 region has 14 residues. V lost 4 bases to trimming and J lost 4 bases, with 14 bases between them.

This rearrangement joins TRBV7-3 to TRBJ2-3, with D tentatively TRBD2 (6 bases). The germline V gene has CDR1 SGHTA and CDR2 FQGTGA. The V end was cut by 5 bases, the J end by 2 bases, with 17 bases between. This CDR3 is built from 16 residues. The DNA for the CDR3 is TGTGCCAGCAGCCCGAACACCGGGGGATACACAGATACGCAGTATTTT. It translates to CASSPNTGGYTDTQYF.

This clone has at least ten counts. The chain combines TRBV5-4 with TRBJ2-7; TRBD2 might be the D (5 bases). This CDR3 is built from 14 residues. V was cut by 0 bases and J by 7 bases, with 14 bases left in between. Germline CDR1 and CDR2: SGHNT and YYREEE (reference sequence). The CDR3, as DNA: TGTGCCAGCAGCTTGGCCGTGGCAACGGGAGAGCAGTACTTC. Translation gives CASSLAVATGEQYF.

CDR3 DNA sequence: TGTGCCAGCAGACCCCACGACAGGGAATACAATGAGCAGTTCTTC. This gives the protein CASRPHDREYNEQFF. The chain recombines TRBV6-5 with TRBJ2-1; 7 bases line up with TRBD1. The CDR3 totals 15 residues. The V and J ends lost 6 bases and 4 bases, in that order; junction bases with no gene match: 9. Germline V gene data show CDR1 as MNHEY and CDR2 as SVGAGI.

This chain connects TRBV5-6 to TRBJ2-2; 12 bases map to TRBD2. From germline, CDR1 is SGHDT and CDR2 YYEEEE. CDR3 length: 18 residues. After removal of 4 bases from V and 0 bases from J, the junction contained 7 bases not matched to a gene. The CDR3 is CASSRRTSGIPNTGELFF. The CDR3 bases are TGTGCCAGCAGCCGTCGGACTAGCGGGATCCCGAACACCGGGGAGCTGTTTTTT.

This chain joins TRBV5-6 and TRBJ1-1; 8 bases are shared with TRBD1. The J segment lost 4 bases and the V segment lost 4 bases, leaving 12 bases of the junction unmatched. The CDR3 consists of 16 residues. Germline CDR1 SGHDT, CDR2 YYEEEE. The CDR3 spells CASSPRAGGVGTEAFF. The CDR3 coding sequence is TGTGCCAGCAGCCCGAGGGCAGGGGGCGTAGGCACTGAAGCTTTCTTT.

The chain uses TRBV6-1 and TRBJ2-6; perhaps TRBD1 as D (6 bases). The CDR3 length is 17 residues. Germline V gene sequence: CDR1 MNHNS, CDR2 SASEGT. V was trimmed by 2 bases and J by 1 base, leaving 12 bases between them. The CDR3 nucleotides read TGTGCCAGCAGTGAACCCCCCGACAGGTCTGGGGCCAACGTCCTGACTTTC. As protein: CASSEPPDRSGANVLTF.